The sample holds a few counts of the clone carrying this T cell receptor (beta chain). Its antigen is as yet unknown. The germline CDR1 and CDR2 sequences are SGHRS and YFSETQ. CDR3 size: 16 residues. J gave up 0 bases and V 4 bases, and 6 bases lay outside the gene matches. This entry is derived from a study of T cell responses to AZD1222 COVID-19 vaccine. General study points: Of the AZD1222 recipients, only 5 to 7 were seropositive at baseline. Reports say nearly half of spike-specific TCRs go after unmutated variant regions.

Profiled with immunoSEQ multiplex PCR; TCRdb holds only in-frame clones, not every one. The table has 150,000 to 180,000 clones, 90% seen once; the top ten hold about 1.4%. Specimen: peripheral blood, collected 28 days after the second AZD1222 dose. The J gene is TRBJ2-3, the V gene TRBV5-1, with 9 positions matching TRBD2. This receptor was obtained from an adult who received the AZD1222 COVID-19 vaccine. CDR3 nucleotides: TGCGCCAGCAGCACTAATGCGGGGGGGAGCACAGATACGCAGTATTTT. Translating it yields CASSTNAGGSTDTQYF.